The clone carrying this T cell receptor (beta chain) appeared many times. V shed 3 bases, J shed 0 bases, and the junction held 18 bases outside the gene matches. The V gene's germline CDR1 is MGHDK and CDR2 SYGVNS. CDR3 length: 22 residues. The sample comes from a study of T cell repertoires in cytomegalovirus infection. TCRdb ran MiXCR on the reads and lists one entry per CDR3 protein. The sample records 150,000 to 200,000 distinct CDR3 sequences, 13% to 15% being singletons. The receptor was isolated from a human donor in good health (CMV status not recorded). Some clones in this sample may be carry-over from other donors' samples. The sample comprised PBMCs. The rearrangement uses TRBV25-1 and TRBJ2-6, with TRBD1 matching over 9 bases. Here the CDR3 DNA reads TGTGCCAGCAGTGACAACACCGGGACAGGGAACGGGCTTCGCTCTGGGGCCAACGTCCTGACTTTC. Translation gives CASSDNTGTGNGLRSGANVLTF.